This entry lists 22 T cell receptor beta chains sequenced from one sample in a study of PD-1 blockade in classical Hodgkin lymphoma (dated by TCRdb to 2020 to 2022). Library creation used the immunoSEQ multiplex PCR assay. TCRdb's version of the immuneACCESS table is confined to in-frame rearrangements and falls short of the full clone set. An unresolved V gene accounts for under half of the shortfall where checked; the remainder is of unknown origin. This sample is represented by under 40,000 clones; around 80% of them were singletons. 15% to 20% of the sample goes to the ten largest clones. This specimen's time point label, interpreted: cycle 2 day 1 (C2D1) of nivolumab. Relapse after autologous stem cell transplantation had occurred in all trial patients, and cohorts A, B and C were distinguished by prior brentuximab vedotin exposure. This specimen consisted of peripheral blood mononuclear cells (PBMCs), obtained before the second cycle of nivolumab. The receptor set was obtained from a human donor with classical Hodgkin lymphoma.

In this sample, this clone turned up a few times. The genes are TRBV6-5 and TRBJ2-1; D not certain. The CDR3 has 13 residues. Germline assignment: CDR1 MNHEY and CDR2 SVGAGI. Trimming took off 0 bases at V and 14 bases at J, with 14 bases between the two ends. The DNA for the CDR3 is TGTGCCAGCAGTTACTCGGTTGGGGATGTTAAGTTCTTC. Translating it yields CASSYSVGDVKFF.

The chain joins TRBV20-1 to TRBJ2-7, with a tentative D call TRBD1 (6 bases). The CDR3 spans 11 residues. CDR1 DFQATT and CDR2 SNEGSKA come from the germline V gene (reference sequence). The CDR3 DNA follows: TGCGCACTCAGGGGTCGGCGAGAGCAGTACTTC. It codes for CALRGRREQYF.

This CDR3 is CASSQNSGGELFF. The CDR3, as DNA: TGTGCCAGCAGCCAAAATAGCGGGGGGGAGCTGTTTTTT. This sequence joins TRBV6-6 and TRBJ2-2; 7 bases are a match to TRBD2. This CDR3 region has 13 residues. V shed 6 bases and J 8 bases; nucleotides not matched to a gene: 6. Germline-derived CDR1 and CDR2 are MNHNY and SVGAGI (reference sequence).

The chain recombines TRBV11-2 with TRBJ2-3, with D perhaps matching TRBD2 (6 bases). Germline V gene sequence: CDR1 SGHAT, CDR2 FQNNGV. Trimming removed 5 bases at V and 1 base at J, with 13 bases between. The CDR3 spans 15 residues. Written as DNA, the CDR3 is TGTGCCAGCAGCACGCGGGGCCTCGGCACAGATACGCAGTATTTT. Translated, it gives CASSTRGLGTDTQYF.

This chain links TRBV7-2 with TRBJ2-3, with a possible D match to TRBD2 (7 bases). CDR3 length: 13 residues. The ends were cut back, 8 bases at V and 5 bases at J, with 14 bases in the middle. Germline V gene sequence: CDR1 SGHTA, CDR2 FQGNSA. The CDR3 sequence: CASEGGLRDTQYF. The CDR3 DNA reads TGTGCCAGCGAGGGGGGGCTCAGAGATACGCAGTATTTT.

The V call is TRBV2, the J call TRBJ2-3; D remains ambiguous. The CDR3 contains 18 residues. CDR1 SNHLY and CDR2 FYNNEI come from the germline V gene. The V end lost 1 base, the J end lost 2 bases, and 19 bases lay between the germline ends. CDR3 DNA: TGTGCCAGCAGTGAAGGCGCTAGTTACCAATTCCTCACAGATACGCAGTATTTT. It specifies CASSEGASYQFLTDTQYF.

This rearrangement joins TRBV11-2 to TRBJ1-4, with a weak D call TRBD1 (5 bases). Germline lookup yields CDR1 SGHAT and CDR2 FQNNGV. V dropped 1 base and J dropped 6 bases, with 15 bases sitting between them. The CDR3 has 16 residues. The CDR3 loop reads CASSLGAANRHEKLFF. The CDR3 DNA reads TGTGCCAGCAGCTTAGGGGCAGCGAACAGGCATGAAAAACTGTTTTTT.

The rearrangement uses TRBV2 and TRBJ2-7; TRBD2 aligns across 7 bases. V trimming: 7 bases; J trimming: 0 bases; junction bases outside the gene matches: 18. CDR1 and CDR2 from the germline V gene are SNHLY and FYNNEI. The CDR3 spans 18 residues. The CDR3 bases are TGTGCCAGCACTACACCGCAGTGGGGGGGGGATTCCTCCTACGAGCAGTACTTC. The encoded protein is CASTTPQWGGDSSYEQYF. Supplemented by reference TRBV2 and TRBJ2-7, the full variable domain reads EPEVTQTPSHQVTQMGQEVILRCVPISNHLYFYWYRQILGQKVEFLVSFYNNEISEKSEIFDDQFSVERPDGSNFTLKIRSTKLEDSAMYFCASTTPQWGGDSSYEQYFGPGTRLTVT.

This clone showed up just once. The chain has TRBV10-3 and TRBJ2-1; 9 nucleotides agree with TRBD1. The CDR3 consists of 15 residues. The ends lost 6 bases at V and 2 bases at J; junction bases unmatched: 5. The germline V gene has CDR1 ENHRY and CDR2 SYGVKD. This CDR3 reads CAISRQGGAYNEQFF. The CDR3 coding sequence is TGTGCCATCAGCAGACAGGGGGGAGCCTACAATGAGCAGTTCTTC.

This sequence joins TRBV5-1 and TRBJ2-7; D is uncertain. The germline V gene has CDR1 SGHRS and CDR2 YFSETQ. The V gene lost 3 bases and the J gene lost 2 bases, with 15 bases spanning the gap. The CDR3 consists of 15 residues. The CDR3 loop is CASSSRRAPPYEQYF. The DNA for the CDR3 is TGCGCCAGCAGCTCCCGAAGGGCCCCACCCTACGAGCAGTACTTC.

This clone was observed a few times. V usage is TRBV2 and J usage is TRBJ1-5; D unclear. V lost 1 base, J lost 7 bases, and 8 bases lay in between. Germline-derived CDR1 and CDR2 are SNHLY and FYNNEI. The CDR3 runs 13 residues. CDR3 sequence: CASSEGNRQPQHF. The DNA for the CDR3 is TGTGCCAGCAGTGAAGGGAACAGACAGCCCCAGCATTTT.

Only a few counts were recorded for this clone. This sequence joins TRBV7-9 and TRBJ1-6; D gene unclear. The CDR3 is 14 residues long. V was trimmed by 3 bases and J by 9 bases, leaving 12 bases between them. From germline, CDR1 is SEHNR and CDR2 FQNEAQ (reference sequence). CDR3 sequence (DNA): TGTGCCAGCAGCTTGGAGGGTTTCAGTTCACCCCTCCACTTT. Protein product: CASSLEGFSSPLHF.

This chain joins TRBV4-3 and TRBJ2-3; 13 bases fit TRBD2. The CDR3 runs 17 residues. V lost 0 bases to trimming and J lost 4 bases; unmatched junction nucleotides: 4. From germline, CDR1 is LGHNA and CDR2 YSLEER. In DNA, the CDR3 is TGCGCCAGCAGCCAAGATACTAGCGGGGGGGCCCCAGATACGCAGTATTTT. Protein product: CASSQDTSGGAPDTQYF.

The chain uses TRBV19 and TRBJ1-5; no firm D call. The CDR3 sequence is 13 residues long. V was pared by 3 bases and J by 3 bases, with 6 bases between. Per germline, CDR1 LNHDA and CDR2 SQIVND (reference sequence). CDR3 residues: CASSISVNQPQHF. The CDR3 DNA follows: TGTGCCAGTAGTATTTCTGTCAATCAGCCCCAGCATTTT.

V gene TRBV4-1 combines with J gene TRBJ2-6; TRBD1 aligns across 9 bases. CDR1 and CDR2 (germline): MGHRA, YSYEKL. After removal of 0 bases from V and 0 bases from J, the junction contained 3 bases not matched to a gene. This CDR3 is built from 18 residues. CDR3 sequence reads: CASSQEGTGSSGANVLTF. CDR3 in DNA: TGCGCCAGCAGCCAAGAGGGGACAGGGAGCTCTGGGGCCAACGTCCTGACTTTC.

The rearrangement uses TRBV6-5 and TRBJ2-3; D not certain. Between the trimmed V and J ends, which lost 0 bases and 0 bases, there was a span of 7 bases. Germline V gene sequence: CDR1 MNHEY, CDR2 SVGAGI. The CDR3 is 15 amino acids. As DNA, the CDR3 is TGTGCCAGCAGTTACTCAGTCTTTAGCACAGATACGCAGTATTTT. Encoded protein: CASSYSVFSTDTQYF.

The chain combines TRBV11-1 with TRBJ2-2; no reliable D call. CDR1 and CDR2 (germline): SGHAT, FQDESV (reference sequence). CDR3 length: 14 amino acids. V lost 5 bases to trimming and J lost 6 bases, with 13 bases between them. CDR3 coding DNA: TGTGCCAGCAGCCTAGTTTGGGATGCCGGGGAGCTGTTTTTT. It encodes CASSLVWDAGELFF.

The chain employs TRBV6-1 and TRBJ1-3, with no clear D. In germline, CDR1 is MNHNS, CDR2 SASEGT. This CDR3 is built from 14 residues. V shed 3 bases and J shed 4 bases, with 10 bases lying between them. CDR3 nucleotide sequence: TGTGCCAGCAGTGAGTCCCGCTTCGGAAACACCATATATTTT. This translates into CASSESRFGNTIYF.

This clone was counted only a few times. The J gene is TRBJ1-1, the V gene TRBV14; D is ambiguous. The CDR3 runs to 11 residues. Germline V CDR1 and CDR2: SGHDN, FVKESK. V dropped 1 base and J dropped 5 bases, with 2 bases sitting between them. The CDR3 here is CASSQATEAFF. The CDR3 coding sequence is TGTGCCAGCAGCCAAGCGACTGAAGCTTTCTTT.

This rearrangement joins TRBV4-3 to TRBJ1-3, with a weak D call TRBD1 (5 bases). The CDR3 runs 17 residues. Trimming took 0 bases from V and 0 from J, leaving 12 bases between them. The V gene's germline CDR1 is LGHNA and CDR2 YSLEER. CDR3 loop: CASSQDWGGRSGNTIYF. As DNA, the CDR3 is TGCGCCAGCAGCCAAGATTGGGGCGGCCGCTCTGGAAACACCATATATTTT.

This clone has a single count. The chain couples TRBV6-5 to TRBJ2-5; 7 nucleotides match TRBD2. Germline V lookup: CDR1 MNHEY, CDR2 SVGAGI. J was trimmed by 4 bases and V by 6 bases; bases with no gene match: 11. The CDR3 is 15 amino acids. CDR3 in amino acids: CASRPAAGEGETQYF. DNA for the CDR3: TGTGCCAGCAGACCCGCGGCGGGGGAGGGAGAGACCCAGTACTTC.

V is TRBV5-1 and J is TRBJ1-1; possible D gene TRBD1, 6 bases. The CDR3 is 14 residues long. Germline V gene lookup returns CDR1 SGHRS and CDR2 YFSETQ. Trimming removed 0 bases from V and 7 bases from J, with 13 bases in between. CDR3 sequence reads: CASSLAGEGVEAFF. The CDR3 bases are TGCGCCAGCAGCTTGGCCGGGGAGGGGGTTGAAGCTTTCTTT.